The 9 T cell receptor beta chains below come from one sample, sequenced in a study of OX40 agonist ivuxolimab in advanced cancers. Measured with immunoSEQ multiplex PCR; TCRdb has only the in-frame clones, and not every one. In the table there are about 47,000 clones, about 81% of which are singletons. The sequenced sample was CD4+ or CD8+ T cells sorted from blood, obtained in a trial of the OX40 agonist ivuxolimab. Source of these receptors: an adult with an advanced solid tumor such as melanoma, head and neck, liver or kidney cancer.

The CDR3 loop reads CASSLVANQDTQYF. As DNA, the CDR3 is TGTGCCAGCAGCTTAGTAGCGAACCAAGATACGCAGTATTTT. The V call is TRBV7-3, the J call TRBJ2-3, with D possibly TRBD2 on 5 matching bases. V was pared by 2 bases and J by 5 bases, with 11 bases between. Germline V gene lookup returns CDR1 SGHTA and CDR2 FQGTGA. This CDR3 has 14 residues.

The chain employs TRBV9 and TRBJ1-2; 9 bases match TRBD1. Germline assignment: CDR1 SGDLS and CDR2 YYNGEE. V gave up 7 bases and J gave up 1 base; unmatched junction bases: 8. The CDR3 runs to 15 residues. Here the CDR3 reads CASGGQGTRNYGYTF. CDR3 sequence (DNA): TGTGCCAGCGGAGGACAGGGGACCCGTAACTATGGCTACACCTTC.

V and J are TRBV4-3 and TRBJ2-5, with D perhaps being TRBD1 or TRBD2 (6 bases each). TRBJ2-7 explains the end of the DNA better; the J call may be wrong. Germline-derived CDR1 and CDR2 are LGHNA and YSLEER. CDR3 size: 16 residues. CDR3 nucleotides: TGCGCCAGCAGCCAAGAGTTAGGGGGGACCTCCTACGAGCAGTACTTC. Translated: CASSQELGGTSYEQYF.

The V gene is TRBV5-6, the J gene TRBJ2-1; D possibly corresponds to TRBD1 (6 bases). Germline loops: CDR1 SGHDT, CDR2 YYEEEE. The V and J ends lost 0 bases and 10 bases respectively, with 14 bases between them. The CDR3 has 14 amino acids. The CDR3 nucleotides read TGTGCCAGCAGCTTGGGGACAGCGAATATAGAGCAGTTCTTC. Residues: CASSLGTANIEQFF.

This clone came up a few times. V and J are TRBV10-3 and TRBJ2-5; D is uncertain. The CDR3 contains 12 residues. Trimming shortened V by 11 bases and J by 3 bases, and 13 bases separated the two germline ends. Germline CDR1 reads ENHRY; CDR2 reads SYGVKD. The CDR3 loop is CALVLSEETQYF. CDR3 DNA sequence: TGTGCCTTGGTTTTATCCGAAGAGACCCAGTACTTC.

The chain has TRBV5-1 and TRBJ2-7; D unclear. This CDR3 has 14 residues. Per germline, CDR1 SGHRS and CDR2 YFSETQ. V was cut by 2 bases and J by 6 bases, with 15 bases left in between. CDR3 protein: CASSLRGSMSEQYF. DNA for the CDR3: TGCGCCAGCAGCTTACGTGGAAGTATGAGCGAGCAGTACTTC.

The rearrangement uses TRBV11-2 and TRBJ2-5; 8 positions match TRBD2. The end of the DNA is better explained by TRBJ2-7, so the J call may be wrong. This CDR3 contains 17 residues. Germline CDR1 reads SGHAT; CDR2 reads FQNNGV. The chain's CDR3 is CASSLALAGRSVYEQYF. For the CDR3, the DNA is TGTGCCAGCAGCTTAGCCCTAGCGGGCAGGAGCGTCTACGAGCAGTACTTC.

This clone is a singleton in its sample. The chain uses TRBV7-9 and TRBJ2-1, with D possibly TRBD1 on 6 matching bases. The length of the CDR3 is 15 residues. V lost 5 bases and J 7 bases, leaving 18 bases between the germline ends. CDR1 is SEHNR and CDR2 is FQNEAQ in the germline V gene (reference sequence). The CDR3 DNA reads TGTGCCAGCAGCCAGCCATGGGCAGGGGCTAATGAGCAGTTCTTC. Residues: CASSQPWAGANEQFF.

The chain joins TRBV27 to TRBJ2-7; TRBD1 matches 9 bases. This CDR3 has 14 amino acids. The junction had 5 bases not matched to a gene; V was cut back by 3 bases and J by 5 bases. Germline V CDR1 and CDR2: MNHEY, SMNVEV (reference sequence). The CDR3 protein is CASSLGTGLHEQYF. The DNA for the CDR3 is TGTGCCAGCAGTTTGGGGACAGGGCTTCACGAGCAGTACTTC.